These 15 T cell receptor beta chains were all obtained from the same sample, sequenced in a study of metastatic and nonmetastatic thyroid tumors. Patients had received no treatment of any kind before thyroid surgery. TCRdb re-called clones via MiXCR from the PCR reads. Of 6,500 to 9,000 clones in the sample, 30% to 45% were seen once. Sequenced: tumor tissue. The receptors here all came from a female donor with papillary thyroid cancer or a benign thyroid nodule (not recorded which). Some clones in this sample may be carry-over from other donors' samples.

This clone is termed medium-sized. CDR3 sequence: CASKVGGGYEQYF. Written as DNA, the CDR3 is TGTGCCAGCAAGGTGGGGGGCGGCTACGAGCAGTACTTC. The genes are TRBV11-3 and TRBJ2-7; either TRBD1 or TRBD2 may fit D (6 bases each). The CDR3 length is 13 residues. Germline V gene data show CDR1 as SGHNT and CDR2 as YENEEA. The germline V and J ends were trimmed by 7 bases and 3 bases, with 13 bases remaining between them.

The CDR3 coding sequence is TGTGCCAGCAGCTTCGGGGGGACAGGCGGATCACCCCTCCACTTT. Residues: CASSFGGTGGSPLHF. V gene TRBV11-2 combines with J gene TRBJ1-6, with TRBD1 matching 8 bases. With V trimmed by 3 bases and J by 10 bases, 8 bases remained unmatched. The CDR3 extends over 15 amino acids. CDR1 is SGHAT, CDR2 FQNNGV, per germline.

This sequence joins TRBV7-2 and TRBJ2-2; a possible D gene is TRBD2 (5 bases). V shed 6 bases and J shed 6 bases, with 17 bases lying between them. This CDR3 has 15 residues. Germline V gene data show CDR1 as SGHTA and CDR2 as FQGNSA. Here the CDR3 reads CASRKLDGPPGELFF. DNA of the CDR3: TGTGCCAGCAGGAAACTAGACGGACCCCCCGGGGAGCTGTTTTTT.

This chain joins TRBV9 and TRBJ2-1; 8 bases match TRBD2. The CDR3 extends over 16 amino acids. Germline CDR1 is SGDLS and CDR2 is YYNGEE. V was pared by 5 bases and J by 6 bases, with 13 bases of the junction left unmatched. CDR3 sequence (DNA): TGTGCCAGCAGACCTAGGGCGGGGGGCGCGGGCAATGAGCAGTTCTTC. Encoded protein: CASRPRAGGAGNEQFF.

CDR3 nucleotide sequence: TGCAGTGCTTTTGTCCAGGGGACTGAAGCTTTCTTT. Translated, it gives CSAFVQGTEAFF. This chain joins TRBV20-1 and TRBJ1-1; perhaps TRBD1 as D (6 bases). Trimming shortened V by 5 bases and J by 5 bases, and 12 bases separated the two germline ends. The CDR3 covers 12 residues. Per germline, CDR1 DFQATT and CDR2 SNEGSKA (reference sequence).

This chain connects TRBV20-1 to TRBJ2-7; 11 nucleotides match TRBD1. Germline V gene sequence: CDR1 DFQATT, CDR2 SNEGSKA (reference sequence). The CDR3 extends over 15 amino acids. Losses at the gene ends were 0 bases for V and 2 bases for J; bases not matched to a gene: 3. DNA for the CDR3: TGCAGTGCTAGAGATGGACAGGGGGCCCCCTACGAGCAGTACTTC. It translates to CSARDGQGAPYEQYF.

The rearrangement joins TRBV5-4 to TRBJ2-3, with 9 bases identical to TRBD1. This CDR3 is built from 16 residues. CDR1 and CDR2 (germline): SGHNT, YYREEE (reference sequence). The trim removed 0 bases at V and 4 bases at J, leaving 6 bases unmatched. CDR3 residues: CASSLGGQGLSDTQYF. The CDR3 DNA sequence: TGTGCCAGCAGCTTGGGGGGACAGGGTCTGTCAGATACGCAGTATTTT.

The chain couples TRBV6-5 to TRBJ2-7, with D possibly matching TRBD2 (5 bases). Germline lookup yields CDR1 MNHEY and CDR2 SVGAGI. V lost 4 bases and J lost 6, with 13 bases in between. The CDR3 consists of 13 residues. CDR3 coding DNA: TGTGCCAGCAGTTCCGCTGGACTCGGCGAGCAGTACTTC. Its protein is CASSSAGLGEQYF.

The rearrangement uses TRBV28 and TRBJ2-1; weak D call: TRBD2 (5 bases). V lost 2 bases, J lost 9 bases, and 11 bases lay in between. This CDR3 contains 13 residues. The germline V gene encodes CDR1 MDHEN and CDR2 SYDVKM. In nucleotides, the CDR3 is TGTGCCAGCAGTTTACCCGACTACTCTGAGCAGTTCTTC. Residues: CASSLPDYSEQFF.

Comment on this clone: An end of the junction does not agree with germline; a read error may underlie this. The chain combines TRBV24-1 with TRBJ2-5; D is possibly TRBD2 (5 bases). The CDR3 is 15 residues long. The V gene's germline CDR1 is KGHDR and CDR2 SFDVKD. For the CDR3, the DNA is TGTTCCACCAGTGGCGCGGGTACGGGCCAAGAGACCCAGTACTTC. Translation: CSTSGAGTGQETQYF.

The chain combines TRBV11-3 with TRBJ2-7; the D gene is possibly TRBD2 (5 bases). V lost 3 bases and J 5 bases, leaving 14 bases between the germline ends. The CDR3 consists of 14 residues. Germline values: CDR1 SGHNT, CDR2 YENEEA. As DNA, the CDR3 is TGTGCCAGCAGCTTCTCCGGGTCGGGGAACGAGCAGTACTTC. This gives the protein CASSFSGSGNEQYF.

This clone rates as medium-sized. This sample includes further DNA sequences coding for the same CDR3. The chain employs TRBV12-5 and TRBJ2-5, with unresolved D. V lost 3 bases and J lost 5, with 10 bases in between. CDR3 length: 13 amino acids. Germline CDR1 LGHNT, CDR2 FRNRAP. The CDR3 DNA sequence: TGTGCTAGTGGTTTATTAGCCGGGGAGACCCAGTACTTC. This encodes CASGLLAGETQYF.

V gene TRBV28 combines with J gene TRBJ2-7, with 10 positions matching TRBD1. Germline trimming cut 6 bases from V and 4 bases from J; bases unmatched to any gene: 6. There are 14 residues in the CDR3. In germline, CDR1 is MDHEN, CDR2 SYDVKM. This chain's CDR3 is CASSNRGQGYEQYF. The CDR3 DNA is TGTGCCAGCAGCAACCGGGGACAGGGGTACGAGCAGTACTTC. Drawing the rest from reference TRBV28 and TRBJ2-7, the complete variable domain is DVKVTQSSRYLVKRTGEKVFLECVQDMDHENMFWYRQDPGLGLRLIYFSYDVKMKEKGDIPEGYSVSREKKERFSLILESASTNQTSMYLCASSNRGQGYEQYFGPGTRLTVT.

This chain connects TRBV5-4 to TRBJ1-1, with TRBD1 matching 7 bases. The CDR3 contains 15 residues. Germline-derived CDR1 and CDR2 are SGHNT and YYREEE (reference sequence). The V and J ends lost 1 base and 0 bases, in that order; junction bases with no gene match: 3. Written as DNA, the CDR3 is TGTGCCAGCAGCTTGCCACAGGGGATGAACACTGAAGCTTTCTTT. Its protein product is CASSLPQGMNTEAFF.

This clone came up many times. Just one base apart from a much larger clone, this may be a read error. This chain links TRBV4-1 with TRBJ2-1, with 13 bases matching TRBD2. The germline V gene encodes CDR1 MGHRA and CDR2 YSYEKL. This CDR3 region has 15 residues. CDR3 region: CASRLGLAGDNEQLF. CDR3 DNA: TGCGCCAGCAGACTAGGACTAGCGGGGGACAATGAGCAGCTCTTC.